Listed below are T cell receptor beta chains from one sample, sequenced in a study of blood T cell repertoires in COVID-19. The assay was immunoSEQ multiplex PCR, and TCRdb's table has in-frame clones only and misses some. The data show around 160,000 clones, about 86% seen once. The specimen sequenced was peripheral blood. These TCRs come from a man in his 60s with acute or convalescent COVID-19. The CDR3 runs from the conserved cysteine through the conserved F or W. D genes are given only for firm matches. Rows give clone size only sometimes, using once, few, many, or a class for an expanded clone.

d_call: TRBD1
cdr3_length: 16
j_call: TRBJ2-2
clone_size: NA
v_call: TRBV7-3
cdr3_aa: CASSKAPGTVSGELFF
cdr3_nt: TGTGCCAGCAGCAAAGCCCCCGGGACAGTCAGCGGGGAGCTGTTTTTT

d_call: TRBD1
cdr3_length: 15
j_call: TRBJ2-2
clone_size: NA
v_call: TRBV3-1/TRBV3-2
cdr3_aa: CASSQRGLVTGELFF
cdr3_nt: TGTGCCAGCAGTCAAAGGGGGCTAGTCACCGGGGAGCTGTTTTTT

d_call: NA
cdr3_length: 13
j_call: TRBJ2-7
clone_size: NA
v_call: TRBV6-5
cdr3_aa: CASRDSILYEQYF
cdr3_nt: TGTGCCAGCAGAGACTCTATCCTTTACGAGCAGTACTTC

d_call: TRBD1
cdr3_length: 17
j_call: TRBJ2-3
clone_size: NA
v_call: TRBV4-1
cdr3_aa: CASSQGRTGGTTDTQYF
cdr3_nt: TGCGCCAGCAGCCAAGGTCGTACAGGGGGCACGACAGATACGCAGTATTTT

d_call: TRBD2
cdr3_length: 16
j_call: TRBJ2-1
clone_size: NA
v_call: TRBV6-1
cdr3_aa: CASSAPRASGYNEQFF
cdr3_nt: TGTGCCAGCAGTGCCCCGAGGGCTAGCGGTTACAATGAGCAGTTCTTC

d_call: NA
cdr3_length: 13
j_call: TRBJ2-3
clone_size: NA
v_call: TRBV27
cdr3_aa: CASSLRAPDTQYF
cdr3_nt: TGTGCCAGCAGTTTAAGAGCCCCAGATACGCAGTATTTT

d_call: NA
cdr3_length: 14
j_call: TRBJ2-2
clone_size: once
v_call: TRBV27
cdr3_aa: CASRLGIRTGELFF
cdr3_nt: TGTGCCAGCAGACTCGGGATTCGGACCGGGGAGCTGTTTTTT

d_call: NA
cdr3_length: 16
j_call: TRBJ1-2
clone_size: NA
v_call: TRBV2
cdr3_aa: CASSARNPGRNYGYTF
cdr3_nt: TGTGCCAGCAGTGCTCGGAATCCAGGGCGTAACTATGGCTACACCTTC

d_call: NA
cdr3_length: 13
j_call: TRBJ1-2
clone_size: NA
v_call: TRBV30
cdr3_aa: CAWSPSGDHGYTF
cdr3_nt: TGTGCCTGGAGTCCCTCAGGGGATCATGGCTACACCTTC

d_call: TRBD1
cdr3_length: 14
j_call: TRBJ2-5
clone_size: NA
v_call: TRBV5-5
cdr3_aa: CASSSRTGWETQYF
cdr3_nt: TGTGCCAGCAGCTCCCGGACAGGGTGGGAGACCCAGTACTTC

d_call: NA
cdr3_length: 14
j_call: TRBJ2-7
clone_size: NA
v_call: TRBV5-1
cdr3_aa: CASSLRQGTYEQYF
cdr3_nt: TGCGCCAGCAGCTTGAGGCAGGGGACCTACGAGCAGTACTTC

d_call: NA
cdr3_length: 15
j_call: TRBJ2-5
clone_size: few
v_call: TRBV5-1
cdr3_aa: CASGKDSRRQETQYF
cdr3_nt: TGCGCCAGCGGGAAGGACAGCCGGCGCCAAGAGACCCAGTACTTC

d_call: NA
cdr3_length: 16
j_call: TRBJ1-6
clone_size: NA
v_call: TRBV7-9
cdr3_aa: CASSLEVGGLSSPLHF
cdr3_nt: TGTGCCAGCAGCTTAGAAGTAGGAGGTCTGTCCTCACCCCTCCACTTT

d_call: NA
cdr3_length: 13
j_call: TRBJ1-3
clone_size: NA
v_call: TRBV27
cdr3_aa: CASSLRIGNTIYF
cdr3_nt: TGTGCCAGCAGTTTGAGGATTGGAAACACCATATATTTT

d_call: NA
cdr3_length: 14
j_call: TRBJ2-1
clone_size: NA
v_call: TRBV27
cdr3_aa: CASSYRVLVNEQFF
cdr3_nt: TGTGCCAGCAGTTACAGGGTTCTTGTTAATGAGCAGTTCTTC

d_call: TRBD2
cdr3_length: 15
j_call: TRBJ2-7
clone_size: NA
v_call: TRBV9
cdr3_aa: CASSEGLAGMYEQYF
cdr3_nt: TGTGCCAGCAGCGAGGGGCTAGCGGGAATGTACGAGCAGTACTTC

d_call: TRBD1
cdr3_length: 13
j_call: TRBJ1-5
clone_size: NA
v_call: TRBV30
cdr3_aa: CAWETGGGQPQHF
cdr3_nt: TGTGCCTGGGAGACAGGGGGAGGCCAGCCCCAGCATTTT

d_call: TRBD1
cdr3_length: 16
j_call: TRBJ1-5
clone_size: once
v_call: TRBV6-6
cdr3_aa: CASSSETGFSNQPQHF
cdr3_nt: TGTGCCAGCAGTTCCGAGACAGGGTTTAGCAATCAGCCCCAGCATTTT

d_call: TRBD1
cdr3_length: 18
j_call: TRBJ1-1
clone_size: NA
v_call: TRBV27
cdr3_aa: CASSPTRTSDRGRTEAFF
cdr3_nt: TGTGCCAGCAGTCCGACGCGAACTTCAGACAGGGGAAGGACTGAAGCTTTCTTT

d_call: NA
cdr3_length: 18
j_call: TRBJ2-1
clone_size: many
v_call: TRBV24-1
cdr3_aa: CATSDPLGASGDTNEQFF
cdr3_nt: TGTGCCACCAGTGACCCCCTGGGGGCCTCAGGGGACACCAATGAGCAGTTCTTC

d_call: TRBD1
cdr3_length: 15
j_call: TRBJ1-2
clone_size: NA
v_call: TRBV5-1
cdr3_aa: CASSLGQGAKYGYTF
cdr3_nt: TGCGCCAGCAGCTTGGGACAGGGGGCAAAGTATGGCTACACCTTC

d_call: NA
cdr3_length: 17
j_call: TRBJ2-2
clone_size: NA
v_call: TRBV2
cdr3_aa: CASSTISGFANTGELFF
cdr3_nt: TGTGCCAGCAGTACAATAAGCGGGTTCGCGAACACCGGGGAGCTGTTTTTT

d_call: NA
cdr3_length: 13
j_call: TRBJ2-1
clone_size: NA
v_call: TRBV11-3
cdr3_aa: CASSRLLGDEQFF
cdr3_nt: TGTGCCAGCAGCCGGCTTCTAGGAGATGAGCAGTTCTTC

d_call: TRBD2
cdr3_length: 16
j_call: TRBJ2-3
clone_size: NA
v_call: TRBV7-6
cdr3_aa: CASSQRLAESTDTQYF
cdr3_nt: TGTGCCAGCAGCCAACGACTAGCGGAAAGCACAGATACGCAGTATTTT

d_call: TRBD2
cdr3_length: 17
j_call: TRBJ2-2
clone_size: NA
v_call: TRBV19
cdr3_aa: CASSIEASGRGTGELFF
cdr3_nt: TGTGCCAGTAGTATAGAAGCTAGCGGGAGAGGTACCGGGGAGCTGTTTTTT

d_call: NA
cdr3_length: 13
j_call: TRBJ2-1
clone_size: NA
v_call: TRBV19
cdr3_aa: CATLQNGPDEQFF
cdr3_nt: TGTGCCACCCTTCAAAATGGGCCAGATGAGCAGTTCTTC

d_call: NA
cdr3_length: 16
j_call: TRBJ2-1
clone_size: once
v_call: TRBV3-1/TRBV3-2
cdr3_aa: CASSQAPGAGINEQFF
cdr3_nt: TGTGCCAGCAGCCAAGCCCCAGGAGCGGGTATCAATGAGCAGTTCTTC

d_call: NA
cdr3_length: 15
j_call: TRBJ2-1
clone_size: NA
v_call: TRBV9
cdr3_aa: CASSVAIGGDNEQFF
cdr3_nt: TGTGCCAGCAGCGTAGCGATAGGCGGGGACAATGAGCAGTTCTTC

d_call: TRBD1
cdr3_length: 17
j_call: TRBJ1-6
clone_size: NA
v_call: TRBV15
cdr3_aa: CATSRSTGSLYNSPLHF
cdr3_nt: TGTGCCACCAGCAGATCGACAGGGTCCTTGTATAATTCACCCCTCCACTTT

d_call: NA
cdr3_length: 15
j_call: TRBJ1-4
clone_size: NA
v_call: TRBV19
cdr3_aa: CASSIERSFNEKLFF
cdr3_nt: TGTGCCAGTAGTATCGAGCGGAGCTTTAATGAAAAACTGTTTTTT